Listed below are T cell receptor beta chains from one sample, sequenced in a study of CD8+CD57+ T cells in acquired aplastic anemia. TCRdb reprocessed the reads with MiXCR, giving one entry per CDR3 protein. The sample consists of 200,000 or so distinct CDR3 sequences, over 60% of them appearing once. Specimen: sorted CD4+, CD8+, or CD8+CD57+ T cells (not recorded which) from PBMCs. These receptors were taken from a human donor with severe aplastic anemia or a healthy control (not recorded which). The CDR3 runs from the conserved cysteine through the conserved F or W. D genes are given only for firm matches. Expanded clones are given a class, and other clones once, few, many or no size at all.

size | D | J | V | length | DNA | CDR3
once | . | TRBJ1-1 | TRBV2 | 16 | TGCGCCAGCAGTGAATCGGCAGTAGCAGGTAACACTGAAGCTTTCTTT | CASSESAVAGNTEAFF
. | . | TRBJ1-2 | TRBV6-1 | 13 | TGTGCCAGCAGTGTCCCATGGGACTATGGCTACACCTTC | CASSVPWDYGYTF
once | TRBD1 | TRBJ2-3 | TRBV5-1 | 15 | TGCGCCAGCAGCGTTGCGGGACAGGCTCCAGATACGCAGTATTTT | CASSVAGQAPDTQYF
. | TRBD1 | TRBJ1-6 | TRBV2 | 15 | TGTGCCAGCAGATTCCCGGGACAGACCTATTCACCCCTCCACTTT | CASRFPGQTYSPLHF
. | TRBD1 | TRBJ2-1 | TRBV20-1 | 12 | TGCAGTGCTAGGGTACAGGGGGATTTATGGTTCTTC | CSARVQGDLWFF
. | . | TRBJ2-7 | TRBV7-9 | 14 | TGTGCCAGCAGCTTTCCCGGGATCACCTACGAGCAGTACTTC | CASSFPGITYEQYF
. | . | TRBJ1-2 | TRBV7-2 | 14 | TGTGCCAGCAGCTACGTAGGGGGAAACTATGGCTACACCTTC | CASSYVGGNYGYTF
. | . | TRBJ1-6 | TRBV12-3/TRBV12-4 | 14 | TGTGCCAGCAGTACGACACCTTATAATTCACCCCTCCACTTT | CASSTTPYNSPLHF
. | TRBD1 | TRBJ1-2 | TRBV10-3 | 16 | TGTGCCATCTCCGGGACAGGGGGCGATGGCGGCTATGGCTACACCTTC | CAISGTGGDGGYGYTF
. | . | TRBJ2-5 | TRBV15 | 17 | TGTGCCACCAGCAGATCCCCGAAGAGGTGGGGGGAAGAGACCCAGTACTTC | CATSRSPKRWGEETQYF
many | . | TRBJ1-5 | TRBV20-1 | 14 | TGCAGTGCTAGGGCCAAGGGGAGCAATCAGCCCCAGCATTTT | CSARAKGSNQPQHF
. | . | TRBJ2-7 | TRBV7-2 | 13 | TGTGCCAGCAGCTCACCAGGGATACAGGAGCAGTACTTC | CASSSPGIQEQYF
. | . | TRBJ1-5 | TRBV10-3 | 15 | TGTGCCATCAGCGGGGGTCGGGACGGCAATCAGCCCCAGCATTTT | CAISGGRDGNQPQHF
. | . | TRBJ2-5 | TRBV7-9 | 15 | TGTGCCAGCATGGGCACAGGAACGTACCAAGAGACCCAGTACTTC | CASMGTGTYQETQYF
few | . | TRBJ2-3 | TRBV4-2 | 14 | TGTGCCAGCAGCTTGAGAGCAGCAGGGGATACGCAGTATTTT | CASSLRAAGDTQYF
. | . | TRBJ2-5 | TRBV7-3 | 15 | TGTGCCAGCAGCTTGATTGTTGGGCTCGGGGAGACCCAGTACTTC | CASSLIVGLGETQYF
. | . | TRBJ1-5 | TRBV10-1 | 17 | TGCGCCAGCAGTGAATCCCCAACAGGGAATAGCAATCAGCCCCAGCATTTT | CASSESPTGNSNQPQHF
many | TRBD1 | TRBJ2-1 | TRBV7-9 | 14 | TGTGCCAGCAGCTATCAGATTACAGGGGGTGAGCAGTTCTTC | CASSYQITGGEQFF
once | TRBD1 | TRBJ2-3 | TRBV19 | 13 | TGTGCCAGTAGACAGGGGGCATCGGATACGCAGTATTTT | CASRQGASDTQYF
few | TRBD1 | TRBJ1-2 | TRBV7-9 | 13 | TGTGCCAGCGAGGACAGGGACATCTATGGCTACACCTTC | CASEDRDIYGYTF
. | TRBD1 | TRBJ2-1 | TRBV14 | 15 | TGTGCCAGCAGCCAAGAGGCACAGGGGGACAATGAGCAGTTCTTC | CASSQEAQGDNEQFF
many | . | TRBJ1-2 | TRBV19 | 15 | TGTGCCAGTAGTATAAGGGGGGGGCTCGGCTATGGCTACACCTTC | CASSIRGGLGYGYTF
. | . | TRBJ1-1 | TRBV2 | 12 | TGTGCCAGCAGGATTCTTGCGGTAGCAGCTTTCTTT | CASRILAVAAFF
once | . | TRBJ2-3 | TRBV5-1 | 12 | TGCGCCAGCAGCTTTCTATCAGATACGCAGTATTTT | CASSFLSDTQYF
many | . | TRBJ2-7 | TRBV11-2 | 14 | TGTGCCAGCAGCTTAGACAACGGACTGCGCGAGCAGTACTTC | CASSLDNGLREQYF
many | TRBD2 | TRBJ2-1 | TRBV13 | 18 | TGTGCCAGCAGCTTTGGGGGGGTCGAACTGAGCTCCTACAATGAGCAGTTCTTC | CASSFGGVELSSYNEQFF
many | . | TRBJ2-4 | TRBV9 | 14 | TGTGCCAGCAGCGTATCTTTTGTCACGAACATTCAGTACTTC | CASSVSFVTNIQYF
. | . | TRBJ2-7 | TRBV7-8 | 15 | TGTGCCAGCAGCTTAACAGGGCTACCATCCTACGAGCAGTACTTC | CASSLTGLPSYEQYF
. | . | TRBJ2-5 | TRBV5-1 | 15 | TGCGCCAGCAGCTTGGCCGAGACAGGCGGGGAGACCCAGTACTTC | CASSLAETGGETQYF
few | . | TRBJ1-2 | TRBV27 | 13 | TGTGCCAGCAGTTTACAGGGCTACTATGGCTACACCTTC | CASSLQGYYGYTF
. | . | TRBJ2-5 | TRBV9 | 15 | TGTGCCAGCAGCGCCCTACAGGTTAACCAAGAGACCCAGTACTTC | CASSALQVNQETQYF
few | . | TRBJ1-1 | TRBV24-1 | 12 | TGTGCCACCAGTGACTCAGGGTACGAAGCTTTCTTT | CATSDSGYEAFF